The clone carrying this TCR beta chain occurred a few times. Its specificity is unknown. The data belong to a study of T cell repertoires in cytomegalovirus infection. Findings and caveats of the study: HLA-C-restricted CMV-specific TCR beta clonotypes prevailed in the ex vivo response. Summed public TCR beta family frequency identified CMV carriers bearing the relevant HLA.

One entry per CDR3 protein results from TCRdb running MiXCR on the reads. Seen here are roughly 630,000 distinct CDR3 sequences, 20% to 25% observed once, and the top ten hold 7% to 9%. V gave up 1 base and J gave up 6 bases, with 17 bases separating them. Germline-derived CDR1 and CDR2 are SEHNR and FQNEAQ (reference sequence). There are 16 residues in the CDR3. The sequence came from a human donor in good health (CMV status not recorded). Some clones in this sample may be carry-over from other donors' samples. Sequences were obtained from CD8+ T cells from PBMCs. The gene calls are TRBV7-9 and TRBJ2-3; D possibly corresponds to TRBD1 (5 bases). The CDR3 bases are TGTGCCAGCAGCTTAGGTGAAGGGGTCACGGTGGATACGCAGTATTTT. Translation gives CASSLGEGVTVDTQYF. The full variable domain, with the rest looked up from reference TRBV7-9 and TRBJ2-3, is DTGVSQNPRHKITKRGQNVTFRCDPISEHNRLYWYRQTLGQGPEFLTYFQNEAQLEKSRLLSDRFSAERPKGSFSTLEIQRTEQGDSAMYLCASSLGEGVTVDTQYFGPGTRLTVL.